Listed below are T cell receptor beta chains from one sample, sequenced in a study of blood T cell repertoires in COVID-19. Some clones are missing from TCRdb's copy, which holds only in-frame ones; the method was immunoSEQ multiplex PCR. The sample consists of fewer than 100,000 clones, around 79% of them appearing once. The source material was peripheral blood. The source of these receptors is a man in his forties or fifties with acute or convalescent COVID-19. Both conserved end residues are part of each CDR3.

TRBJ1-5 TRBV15 CATSRGMQGSQPQHF
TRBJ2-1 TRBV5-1 CASSLAGTGGGRVEGYEQFF
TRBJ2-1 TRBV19 CASRGLTGFNEQFF
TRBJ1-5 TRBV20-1 CSASEGGGQPQHF
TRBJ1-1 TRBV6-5 CASSLGGRATEAFF
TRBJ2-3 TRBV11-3 CASSLGLAGGPYSTDTQYF
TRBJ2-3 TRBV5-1 CASSPSQYSTDTQYF
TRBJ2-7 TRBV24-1 CATNPDRVYSYEQYF
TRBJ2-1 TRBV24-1 CATSDRRQDDILFF
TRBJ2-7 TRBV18 CASSPPYSGYEQYF
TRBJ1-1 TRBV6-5 CASIDDRDSEAFF
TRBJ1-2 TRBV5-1 CASSLGPDRNYGYTF
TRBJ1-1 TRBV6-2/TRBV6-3 CASSYSVGATEAFF
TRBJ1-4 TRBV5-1 CASSQGLINEKLFF
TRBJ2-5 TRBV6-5 CASRTRDRGGETQYF
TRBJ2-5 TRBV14 CASRADSVGTQYF
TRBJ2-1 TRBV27 CASSLSLAGGPMFEQFF
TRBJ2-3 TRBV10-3 CAISSGTGDADTQYF
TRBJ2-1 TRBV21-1 CASRPLEGAPGEQFF
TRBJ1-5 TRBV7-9 CASSSVRPGGGQPQHF
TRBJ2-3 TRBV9 CASSPGGTSRTDTQYF
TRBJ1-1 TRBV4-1 CASSQLSGTGNTEAFF
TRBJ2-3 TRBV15 CATSRDRGQGHSTDTQYF
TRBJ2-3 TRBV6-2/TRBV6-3 CASSYSTGRDNGTDTQYF
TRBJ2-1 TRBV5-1 CASSLALQGAAYNEQFF
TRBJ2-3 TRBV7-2 CASSLYPRQGYADTQYF
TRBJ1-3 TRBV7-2 CASSLDSGGTRNTIYF
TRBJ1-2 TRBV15 CATSEGVAYGYTF
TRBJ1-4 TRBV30 CAWKDPGGMEKLFF
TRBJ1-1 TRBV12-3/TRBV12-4 CASSFLGVGEAFF
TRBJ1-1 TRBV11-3 CASSLGQGRPTEAFF
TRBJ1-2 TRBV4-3 CASSQETGINYGYTF
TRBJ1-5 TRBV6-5 CASSSGTGGNQPQHF
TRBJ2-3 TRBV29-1 CSVALAGLSDTQYF
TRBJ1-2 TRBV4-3 CASSPQVAQYYGYTF
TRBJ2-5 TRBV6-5 CASSYSSWIEGTQYF
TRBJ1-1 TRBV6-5 CASSKGSFGTEAFF
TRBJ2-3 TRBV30 CAWSLATDTQYF
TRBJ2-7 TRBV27 CASSSAGQTVFYEQYF
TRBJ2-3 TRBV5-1 CASSFGLAGVDTQYF
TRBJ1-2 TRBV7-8 CASSLGGRGGYTF
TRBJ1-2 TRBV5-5 CASSLGISDGYTF